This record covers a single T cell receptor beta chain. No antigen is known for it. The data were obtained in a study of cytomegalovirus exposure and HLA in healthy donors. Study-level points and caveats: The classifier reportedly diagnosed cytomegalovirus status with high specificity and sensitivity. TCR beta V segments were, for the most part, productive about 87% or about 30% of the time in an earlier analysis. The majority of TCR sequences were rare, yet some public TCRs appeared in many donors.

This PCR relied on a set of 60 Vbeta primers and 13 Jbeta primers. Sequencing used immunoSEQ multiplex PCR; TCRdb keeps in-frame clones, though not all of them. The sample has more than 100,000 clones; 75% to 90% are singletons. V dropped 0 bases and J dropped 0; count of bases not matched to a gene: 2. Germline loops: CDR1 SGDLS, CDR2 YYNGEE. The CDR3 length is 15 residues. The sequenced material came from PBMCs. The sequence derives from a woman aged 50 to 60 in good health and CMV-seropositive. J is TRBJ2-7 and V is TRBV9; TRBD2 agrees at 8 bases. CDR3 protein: CASSVGTSSSYEQYF. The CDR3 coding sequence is TGTGCCAGCAGCGTAGGGACTAGCAGCTCCTACGAGCAGTACTTC.